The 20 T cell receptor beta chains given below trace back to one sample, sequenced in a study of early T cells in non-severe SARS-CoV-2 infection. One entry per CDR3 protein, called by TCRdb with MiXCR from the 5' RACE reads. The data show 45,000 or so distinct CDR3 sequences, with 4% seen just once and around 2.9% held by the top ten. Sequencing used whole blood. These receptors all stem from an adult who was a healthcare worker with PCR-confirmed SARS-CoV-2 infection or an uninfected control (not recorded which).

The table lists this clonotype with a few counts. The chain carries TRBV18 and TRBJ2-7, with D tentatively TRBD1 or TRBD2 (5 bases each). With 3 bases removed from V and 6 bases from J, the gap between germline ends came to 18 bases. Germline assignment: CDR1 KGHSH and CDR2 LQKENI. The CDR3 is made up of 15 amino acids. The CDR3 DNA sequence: TGTGCCAGCTCACCCACGGTGACCGGGACCTTCGAGCAGTACTTC. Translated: CASSPTVTGTFEQYF.

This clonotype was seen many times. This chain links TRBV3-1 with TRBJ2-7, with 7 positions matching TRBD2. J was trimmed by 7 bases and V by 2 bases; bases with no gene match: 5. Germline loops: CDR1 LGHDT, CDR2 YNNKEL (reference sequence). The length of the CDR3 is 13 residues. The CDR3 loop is CASSQLGLREQYF. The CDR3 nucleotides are TGTGCCAGCAGCCAATTGGGACTACGGGAGCAGTACTTC.

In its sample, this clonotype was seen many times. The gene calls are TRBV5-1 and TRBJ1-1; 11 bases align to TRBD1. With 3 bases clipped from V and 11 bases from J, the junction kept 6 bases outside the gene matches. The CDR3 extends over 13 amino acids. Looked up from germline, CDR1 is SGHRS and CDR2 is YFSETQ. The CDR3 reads CASSSGQGAGAFF. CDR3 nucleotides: TGCGCCAGCAGCTCTGGACAGGGGGCAGGGGCTTTCTTT.

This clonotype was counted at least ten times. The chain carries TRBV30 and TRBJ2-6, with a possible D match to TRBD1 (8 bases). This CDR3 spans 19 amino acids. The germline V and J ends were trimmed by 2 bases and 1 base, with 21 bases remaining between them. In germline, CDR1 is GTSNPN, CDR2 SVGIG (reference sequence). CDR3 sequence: CAWSRGDRPSDSGANVLTF. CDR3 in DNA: TGTGCCTGGAGTCGGGGGGACAGGCCTAGCGATTCTGGGGCCAACGTCCTGACTTTC.

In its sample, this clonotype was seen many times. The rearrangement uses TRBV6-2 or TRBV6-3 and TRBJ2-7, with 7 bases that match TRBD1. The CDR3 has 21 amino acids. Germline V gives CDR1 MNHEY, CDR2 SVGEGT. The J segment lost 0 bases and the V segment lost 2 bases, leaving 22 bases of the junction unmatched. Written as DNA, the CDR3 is TGTGCCAGCAGTTACCCAAGTAAACCGGCGACAGGGCCCGTTCTCTCCTACGAGCAGTACTTC. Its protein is CASSYPSKPATGPVLSYEQYF.

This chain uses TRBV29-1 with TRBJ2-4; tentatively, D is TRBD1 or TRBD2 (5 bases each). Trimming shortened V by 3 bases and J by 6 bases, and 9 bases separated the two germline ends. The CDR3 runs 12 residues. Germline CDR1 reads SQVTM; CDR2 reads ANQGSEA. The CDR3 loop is CSVEKGTNIQYF. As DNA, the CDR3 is TGCAGCGTTGAGAAGGGGACAAACATTCAGTACTTC.

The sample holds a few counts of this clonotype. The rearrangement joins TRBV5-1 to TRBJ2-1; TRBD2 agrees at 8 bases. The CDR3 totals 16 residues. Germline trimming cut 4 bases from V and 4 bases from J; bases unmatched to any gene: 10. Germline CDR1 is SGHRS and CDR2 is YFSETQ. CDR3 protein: CASSVTGGRSYNEQFF. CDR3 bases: TGCGCCAGCAGCGTGACGGGCGGGAGGTCATACAATGAGCAGTTCTTC.

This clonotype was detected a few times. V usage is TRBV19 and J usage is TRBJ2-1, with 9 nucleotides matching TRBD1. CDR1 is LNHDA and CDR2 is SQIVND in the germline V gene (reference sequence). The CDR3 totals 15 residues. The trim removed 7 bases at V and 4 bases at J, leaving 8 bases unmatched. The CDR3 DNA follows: TGTGCCAGTAACCCGCGGACAGGGGTTTACAATGAGCAGTTCTTC. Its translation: CASNPRTGVYNEQFF. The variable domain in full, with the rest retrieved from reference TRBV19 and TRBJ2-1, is DGGITQSPKYLFRKEGQNVTLSCEQNLNHDAMYWYRQDPGQGLRLIYYSQIVNDFQKGDIAEGYSVSREKKESFPLTVTSAQKNPTAFYLCASNPRTGVYNEQFFGPGTRLTVL.

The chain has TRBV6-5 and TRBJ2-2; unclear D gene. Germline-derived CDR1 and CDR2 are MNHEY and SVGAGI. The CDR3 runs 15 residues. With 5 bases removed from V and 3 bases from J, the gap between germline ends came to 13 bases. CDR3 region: CASSHKTTYTGELFF. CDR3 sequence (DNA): TGTGCCAGCAGTCACAAGACCACCTACACCGGGGAGCTGTTTTTT.

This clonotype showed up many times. The CDR3 loop is CASSSIDPGQGRYEQYF. In DNA form, the CDR3 reads TGTGCCAGCAGCTCGATCGATCCGGGACAGGGAAGGTACGAGCAGTACTTC. The chain recombines TRBV5-4 with TRBJ2-7; 9 bases line up with TRBD1. After removal of 3 bases from V and 4 bases from J, the junction contained 14 bases not matched to a gene. Germline assignment: CDR1 SGHNT and CDR2 YYREEE (reference sequence). This CDR3 comprises 17 residues. The whole variable domain, filled in from reference TRBV5-4 and TRBJ2-7, reads ETGVTQSPTHLIKTRGQQVTLRCSSQSGHNTVSWYQQALGQGPQFIFQYYREEENGRGNFPPRFSGLQFPNYSSELNVNALELDDSALYLCASSSIDPGQGRYEQYFGPGTRLTVT.

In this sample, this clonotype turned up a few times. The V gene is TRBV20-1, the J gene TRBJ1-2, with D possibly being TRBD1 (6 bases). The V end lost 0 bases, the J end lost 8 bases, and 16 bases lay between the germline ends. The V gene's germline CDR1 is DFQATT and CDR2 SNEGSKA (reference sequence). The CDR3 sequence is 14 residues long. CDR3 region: CSARDRSGAWGYTF. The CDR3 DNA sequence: TGCAGTGCTAGAGATCGGTCAGGGGCATGGGGCTACACCTTC.

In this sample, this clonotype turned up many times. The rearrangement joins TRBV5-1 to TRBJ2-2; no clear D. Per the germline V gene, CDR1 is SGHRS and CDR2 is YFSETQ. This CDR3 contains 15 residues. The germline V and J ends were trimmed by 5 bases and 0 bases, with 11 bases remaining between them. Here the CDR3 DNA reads TGCGCCAGCAGAGGATCACGGTCGAACACCGGGGAGCTGTTTTTT. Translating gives CASRGSRSNTGELFF.

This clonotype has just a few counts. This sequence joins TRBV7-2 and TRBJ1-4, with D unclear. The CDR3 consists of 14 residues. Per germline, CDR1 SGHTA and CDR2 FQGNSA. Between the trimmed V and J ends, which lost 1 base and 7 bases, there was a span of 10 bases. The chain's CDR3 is CASSLVSRVEKLFF. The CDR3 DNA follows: TGTGCCAGCAGCTTAGTCTCGAGGGTTGAAAAACTGTTTTTT.

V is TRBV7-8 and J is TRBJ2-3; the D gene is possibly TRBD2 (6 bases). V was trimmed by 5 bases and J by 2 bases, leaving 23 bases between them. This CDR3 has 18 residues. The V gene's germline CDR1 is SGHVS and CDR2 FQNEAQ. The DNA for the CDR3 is TGTGCCAGCAGCCAGACGGAAGGAGGGTTGGGTCTCACAGATACGCAGTATTTT. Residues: CASSQTEGGLGLTDTQYF.

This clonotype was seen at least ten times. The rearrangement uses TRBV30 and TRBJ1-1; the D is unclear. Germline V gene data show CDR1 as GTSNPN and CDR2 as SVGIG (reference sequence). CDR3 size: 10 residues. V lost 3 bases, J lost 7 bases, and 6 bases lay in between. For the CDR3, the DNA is TGTGCCTGGAGACAAATTGAAGCTTTCTTT. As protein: CAWRQIEAFF.

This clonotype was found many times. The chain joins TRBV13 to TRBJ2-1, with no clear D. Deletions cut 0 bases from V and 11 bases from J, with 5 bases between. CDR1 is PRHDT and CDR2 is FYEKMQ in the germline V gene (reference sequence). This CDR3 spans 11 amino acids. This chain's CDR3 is CASSLGPKQFF. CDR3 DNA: TGTGCCAGCAGCTTAGGGCCCAAGCAGTTCTTC. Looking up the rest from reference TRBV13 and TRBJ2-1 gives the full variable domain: AAGVIQSPRHLIKEKRETATLKCYPIPRHDTVYWYQQGPGQDPQFLISFYEKMQSDKGSIPDRFSAQQFSDYHSELNMSSLELGDSALYFCASSLGPKQFFGPGTRLTVL.

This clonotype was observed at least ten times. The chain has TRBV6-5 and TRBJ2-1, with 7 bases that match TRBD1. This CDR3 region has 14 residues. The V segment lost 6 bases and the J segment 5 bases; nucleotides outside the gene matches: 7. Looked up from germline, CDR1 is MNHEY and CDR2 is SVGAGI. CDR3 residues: CASRQGQLNNEQFF. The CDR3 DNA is TGTGCCAGCAGACAGGGACAGCTTAACAATGAGCAGTTCTTC.

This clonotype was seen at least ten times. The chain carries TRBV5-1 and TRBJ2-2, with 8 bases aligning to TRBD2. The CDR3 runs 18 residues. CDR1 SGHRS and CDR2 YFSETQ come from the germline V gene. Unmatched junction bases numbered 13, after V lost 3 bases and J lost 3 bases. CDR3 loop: CASSWAPRGGFDTGELFF. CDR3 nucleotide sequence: TGCGCCAGCAGCTGGGCCCCACGCGGGGGGTTTGACACCGGGGAGCTGTTTTTT.

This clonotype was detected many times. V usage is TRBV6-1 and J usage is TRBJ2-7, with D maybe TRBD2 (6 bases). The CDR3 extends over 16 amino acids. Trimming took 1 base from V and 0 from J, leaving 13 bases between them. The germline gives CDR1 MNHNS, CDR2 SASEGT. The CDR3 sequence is CASSEGAGMPSYEQYF. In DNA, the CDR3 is TGTGCCAGCAGTGAAGGGGCGGGGATGCCCTCCTACGAGCAGTACTTC.

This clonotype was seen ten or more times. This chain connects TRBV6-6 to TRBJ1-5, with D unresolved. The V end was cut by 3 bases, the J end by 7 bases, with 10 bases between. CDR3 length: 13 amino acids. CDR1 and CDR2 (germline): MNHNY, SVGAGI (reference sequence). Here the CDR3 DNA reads TGTGCCAGCAGTTATGACACCGTCCAGCCCCAGCATTTT. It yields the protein CASSYDTVQPQHF.